Below, 10 T cell receptor beta chains from the same sample are listed, as sequenced in a study of type 1 regulatory T cells. Via MiXCR, TCRdb re-called the reads, giving one row per CDR3 protein. This table holds about 23,000 distinct CDR3 sequences, approximately 44% found once. These TCRs' antigens remain unknown. The specimen was cultured T cells, either the whole culture or a sorted T cell fraction (not recorded which). Receptors originate from a human donor in good health.

The chain has TRBV5-1 and TRBJ1-3, with D maybe TRBD1 (6 bases). V shed 0 bases and J shed 0 bases, with 13 bases lying between them. The CDR3 has 17 residues. Per germline, CDR1 SGHRS and CDR2 YFSETQ. CDR3 sequence reads: CASSLARDRSSGNTIYF. The CDR3 nucleotides read TGCGCCAGCAGCTTGGCCCGAGACAGGAGCTCTGGAAACACCATATATTTT.

This chain joins TRBV6-2 or TRBV6-3 and TRBJ2-7; D not resolved. This CDR3 spans 17 amino acids. Germline V gene lookup returns CDR1 MNHEY and CDR2 SVGEGT. Trimming took off 0 bases at V and 1 base at J, with 16 bases between the two ends. The CDR3 nucleotides are TGTGCCAGCAGTTACTCAAGCACAAGAAGATCTTCCTACGAGCAGTACTTC. This translates into CASSYSSTRRSSYEQYF.

This clonotype occurred a few times. This chain joins TRBV2 and TRBJ1-4, with unresolved D. Germline CDR1 reads SNHLY; CDR2 reads FYNNEI. The V end was cut by 6 bases, the J end by 4 bases, with 12 bases between. There are 14 residues in the CDR3. Written as DNA, the CDR3 is TGTGCCAGCAGCCTCGGACGGCTTAATGAAAAACTGTTTTTT. It yields the protein CASSLGRLNEKLFF.

This clonotype was seen more than once but under ten times. The genes are TRBV12-5 and TRBJ2-5; TRBD1 aligns across 9 bases. Losses at the gene ends were 0 bases for V and 5 bases for J; bases not matched to a gene: 7. Germline assignment: CDR1 LGHNT and CDR2 FRNRAP. The CDR3 is 16 residues long. Here the CDR3 DNA reads TGTGCTAGTGGTTTGGTACGGACAGGGGTCGGTGAGACCCAGTACTTC. This gives the protein CASGLVRTGVGETQYF. The full variable domain, its missing parts supplied by reference TRBV12-5 and TRBJ2-5, is DARVTQTPRHKVTEMGQEVTMRCQPILGHNTVFWYRQTMMQGLELLAYFRNRAPLDDSGMPKDRFSAEMPDATLATLKIQPSEPRDSAVYFCASGLVRTGVGETQYFGPGTRLLVL.

This clonotype is termed large. J is TRBJ1-1 and V is TRBV4-1; D is unresolved. The germline V gene encodes CDR1 MGHRA and CDR2 YSYEKL. The CDR3 runs 14 residues. Trimming pared 1 base from V and 0 bases from J, leaving 6 bases between. The CDR3 bases are TGCGCCAGCAGCCAAGGACTGATGAACACTGAAGCTTTCTTT. Encoded protein: CASSQGLMNTEAFF.

This clonotype was detected a few times. V usage is TRBV20-1 and J usage is TRBJ2-5; perhaps TRBD1 as D (6 bases). The CDR3 length is 15 residues. V lost 3 bases, J lost 5 bases, and 19 bases lay in between. CDR1 is DFQATT, CDR2 SNEGSKA, per germline (reference sequence). The CDR3 sequence: CSASLMGASWETQYF. The CDR3 coding sequence is TGCAGTGCTAGCCTCATGGGGGCTAGCTGGGAGACCCAGTACTTC.

The chain joins TRBV7-9 to TRBJ2-5, with D possibly matching TRBD1 (6 bases). Germline lookup yields CDR1 SEHNR and CDR2 FQNEAQ (reference sequence). The germline V and J ends were trimmed by 0 bases and 5 bases, with 7 bases remaining between them. This CDR3 has 13 amino acids. CDR3 residues: CASSLAGGETQYF. The CDR3 DNA reads as TGTGCCAGCAGCTTAGCTGGGGGCGAGACCCAGTACTTC.

This clonotype was seen a handful of times. The V gene is TRBV10-3, the J gene TRBJ2-5; possible D gene TRBD2, 5 bases. Between the trimmed V and J ends, which lost 5 bases and 5 bases, there was a span of 9 bases. The germline gives CDR1 ENHRY, CDR2 SYGVKD. CDR3 length equals 12 residues. The CDR3 sequence: CAISTTGETQYF. The CDR3 DNA is TGTGCCATCAGTACGACGGGGGAGACCCAGTACTTC.

The chain uses TRBV19 and TRBJ1-4; D is uncertain. This CDR3 has 13 residues. CDR1 LNHDA and CDR2 SQIVND come from the germline V gene (reference sequence). V was cut by 7 bases and J by 4 bases, with 10 bases left in between. CDR3 bases: TGTGCCAGTAATAAGGAATTTAATGAAAAACTGTTTTTT. Its protein product is CASNKEFNEKLFF.

This clonotype appeared a few times. This sequence joins TRBV15 and TRBJ2-7, with 11 bases aligning to TRBD2. Germline V gene data show CDR1 as LNHNV and CDR2 as YYDKDF (reference sequence). This CDR3 has 14 residues. V lost 1 base, J lost 4 bases, and 0 bases stayed unmatched. CDR3 bases: TGTGCCACCAGCAGAGGACTAGCGGGGTACGAGCAGTACTTC. The encoded protein is CATSRGLAGYEQYF.